Sequencing of this T cell receptor (beta chain) was carried out in a study of T cells after yellow fever vaccination. Study summary: SMART-Seq v4 Ultra Low Input prepared the low-cell-number fractions.

5'RACE template switching added a universal primer site and UMIs to TCR cDNA. TCRdb redid the calling of the 5' RACE reads with MiXCR, one entry per CDR3 protein. The sample has 250,000 or so distinct CDR3 sequences, 3.6% seen once. Study outcomes and limitations: Clonotypes found in both CD4 and CD8 compartments made up a small share. The booster response re-showed most primary clones: over 95% CD4, more than 70% CD8.

The length of the CDR3 is 17 residues. Trimming took 1 base from V and 4 from J; bases not matched to a gene: 8. CDR1 and CDR2 from the germline V gene are SGHTA and FQGNSA. This clonotype appeared many times. The antigen remains unidentified. The TCR sequence derives from a man between 18 and 29 years old who received the YFV17D yellow fever vaccine. This specimen was PBMCs, taken 15 days after the yellow fever booster vaccination. This chain links TRBV7-2 with TRBJ2-3; 10 bases match TRBD2. Written as DNA, the CDR3 is TGTGCCAGCAGCTTAGTAGGTAGCGGGGGGTTCGCAGATACGCAGTATTTT. Translating it yields CASSLVGSGGFADTQYF.